The table lists the clone carrying this T cell receptor (beta chain) with a count of one. Antigen: not known. The sample originates from a study of T cell repertoires in cytomegalovirus infection. Looking at the study overall: Public TCR beta signatures indicated both CMV infection and matching HLA type. Findings of the study overall: Carriers of CMV and the relevant HLA type were discriminated by public TCR beta frequency. Predominance within the ex vivo response was attributable to HLA-C-restricted CMV-specific TCR beta clonotypes.

In TCRdb, the reads were re-called with MiXCR into one record per CDR3 protein. In the table there are fewer than 65,000 distinct CDR3 sequences, about a fifth of which are singletons. The sample in question was CD8+ T cells from cultured PBMCs, obtained from culture after CMV antigen stimulation. This TCR was sampled from a human donor in good health (CMV status not recorded). Some clones in this sample may be carry-over from other donors' samples.

CDR3 sequence: CASSPPRARDSAFF. CDR3 nucleotides: TGTGCCAGCAGCCCGCCGCGGGCGAGGGATAGCGCTTTCTTT. This rearrangement joins TRBV7-2 to TRBJ1-1; no clear D. CDR1 and CDR2 from the germline V gene are SGHTA and FQGNSA. The CDR3 runs 14 residues. V was cut by 5 bases and J by 11 bases, with 21 bases left in between.